Listed below are T cell receptor beta chains from one sample, sequenced in a study of blood T cell repertoires in COVID-19. Here immunoSEQ multiplex PCR was the method, and the copy in TCRdb shows in-frame clones only, minus some. There are approximately 300,000 clones in the sample; roughly 90% occur only once, and 5% to 7% lies in the top ten. The source material was peripheral blood. The receptors derive from a man aged 18 to 30 who had recovered from COVID-19. Each CDR3 is given with its conserved first and last residue. The D gene is left open where the match is weak. Size is stated for part of the rows, as once, few or many counts, or as a class when the clone is expanded.

v_gene	j_gene	d_gene	abundance	CDR3aa	CDR3nt
TRBV5-1	TRBJ2-2	.	.	CASSLTVKIAGELFF	TGCGCCAGCAGCCTGACAGTGAAGATCGCCGGGGAGCTGTTTTTT
TRBV18	TRBJ2-7	TRBD2	.	CASSWTSGINYEQYF	TGTGCCAGCTCGTGGACTAGCGGGATAAATTACGAGCAGTACTTC
TRBV24-1	TRBJ2-7	TRBD1	.	CATSSGTGSEQYF	TGTGCCACCAGCTCCGGGACAGGGAGCGAGCAGTACTTC
TRBV13	TRBJ2-5	.	.	CASSLLPTEQETQYF	TGTGCCAGCAGCTTACTCCCGACAGAGCAAGAGACCCAGTACTTC
TRBV5-6	TRBJ2-1	TRBD1	.	CASSLWDRGLNEQFF	TGTGCCAGCAGCTTGTGGGACAGGGGGCTCAATGAGCAGTTCTTC
TRBV23-1	TRBJ2-7	.	once	CASSQIPPWTRGAYEQYF	TGCGCCAGCAGTCAAATCCCCCCATGGACCAGGGGGGCCTACGAGCAGTACTTC
TRBV4-2	TRBJ2-7	.	few	CASSQIQAGRDYEQYF	TGTGCCAGCAGCCAAATTCAAGCGGGTAGGGACTACGAGCAGTACTTC
TRBV10-1	TRBJ2-7	TRBD1	.	CASTIWPGGPYEQYF	TGCGCCAGCACCATATGGCCAGGGGGCCCCTACGAGCAGTACTTC
TRBV27	TRBJ1-6	.	.	CASSYRWRSSSYNSPLHF	TGTGCCAGCAGTTACAGATGGCGTTCCAGCTCCTATAATTCACCCCTCCACTTT
TRBV7-9	TRBJ1-5	.	.	CASSEGGGNQPQHF	TGTGCCAGCAGCGAGGGGGGGGGCAATCAGCCCCAGCATTTT
TRBV3-1/TRBV3-2	TRBJ2-1	TRBD2	.	CASSPLAGRVNNEQFF	TGTGCCAGCAGCCCCCTAGCGGGGAGGGTTAACAATGAGCAGTTCTTC
TRBV25-1	TRBJ1-4	.	.	CASSEWAGNRVELFF	TGTGCCAGCAGTGAATGGGCAGGGAACAGAGTGGAACTGTTTTTT
TRBV25-1	TRBJ2-1	TRBD2	.	CASSESSSGSRYNEQFF	TGTGCCAGCAGTGAATCGTCTAGCGGGAGCCGCTACAATGAGCAGTTCTTC
TRBV9	TRBJ2-1	TRBD2	.	CASSVTSGSSNEQFF	TGTGCCAGCAGCGTCACTAGCGGGAGCTCGAATGAGCAGTTCTTC